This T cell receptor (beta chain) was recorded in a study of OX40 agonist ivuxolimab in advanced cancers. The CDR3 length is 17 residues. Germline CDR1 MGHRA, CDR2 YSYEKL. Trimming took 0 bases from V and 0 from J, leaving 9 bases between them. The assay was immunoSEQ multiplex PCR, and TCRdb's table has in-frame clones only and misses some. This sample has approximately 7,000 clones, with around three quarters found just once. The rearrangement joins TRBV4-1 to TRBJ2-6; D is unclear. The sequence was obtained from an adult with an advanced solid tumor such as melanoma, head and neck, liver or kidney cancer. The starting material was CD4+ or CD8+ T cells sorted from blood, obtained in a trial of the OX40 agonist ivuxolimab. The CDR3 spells CASSQDRSFSGANVLTF. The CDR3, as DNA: TGCGCCAGCAGCCAAGATCGATCGTTCTCTGGGGCCAACGTCCTGACTTTC.